These 26 T cell receptor beta chains were sequenced from one sample in a study of T cells in Graves' hyperthyroidism and ophthalmopathy. RNA transcripts yielded amplified TCR beta CDR3 regions. In the first-round RT-PCR of the TCR CDR3, the HTBI primer set was used. TCRdb reanalysed the multiplex PCR reads using MiXCR and keeps one entry per CDR3 protein. Of hundreds of thousands of distinct CDR3 sequences listed, roughly 46% are singletons. The source material was peripheral blood or thyroid tissue (not recorded which). These receptors all come from a young woman with Graves' hyperthyroidism.

Concerning this clonotype: This could be a read error, since a much larger clone is one nucleotide away. This chain joins TRBV29-1 and TRBJ2-7; TRBD2 is a possible D gene (6 bases). The CDR3 consists of 13 residues. Germline-derived CDR1 and CDR2 are SQVTM and ANQGSEA. The CDR3 sequence: CRAAGGDRYEQYF. CDR3 bases: TGCAGGGCGGCTGGAGGGGACCGCTACGAGCAGTACTTC.

This clonotype was seen only once. J is TRBJ2-7 and V is TRBV6-6; 10 bases are a match to TRBD2. This CDR3 spans 16 amino acids. V was clipped by 5 bases and J by 3 bases; unmatched bases: 10. CDR1 and CDR2 (germline): MNHNY, SVGAGI (reference sequence). The chain's CDR3 is CASSTTSAGGGYEQYF. The CDR3 region has the DNA TGTGCCAGCAGTACGACGTCAGCGGGAGGGGGCTACGAGCAGTACTTC.

The V gene is TRBV6-5, the J gene TRBJ2-7; 7 bases are shared with TRBD2. Gene TRBJ2-5 matches the end of the DNA better, so the J call may be wrong. CDR1 is MNHEY and CDR2 is SVGAGI in the germline V gene. The CDR3 has 15 residues. DNA of the CDR3: TGTGCCAGCAACAAACTAGCGCGTCGGTCTGAGACCCAGTACTTC. Protein product: CASNKLARRSETQYF.

V and J are TRBV5-6 and TRBJ2-5; D is perhaps TRBD2 (5 bases). The germline V gene has CDR1 SGHDT and CDR2 YYEEEE. CDR3 length: 14 residues. The V and J ends lost 2 bases and 9 bases respectively, with 17 bases between them. CDR3 in DNA: TGTGCCAGCAGCTTCGGACTCGACAATCAGCCCCAGTACTTC. Its protein product is CASSFGLDNQPQYF.

This chain connects TRBV7-3 to TRBJ2-6, with a weak D call TRBD1 (5 bases). CDR3 size: 16 residues. Germline assignment: CDR1 SGHTA and CDR2 FQGTGA. Trimming removed 5 bases from V and 2 bases from J, with 13 bases in between. In nucleotides, the CDR3 is TGTGCCAGCAGCCCCCAGGGATTTACTGGGGCCAACGTCCTGACTTTC. The encoded protein is CASSPQGFTGANVLTF.

Regarding this clonotype: With a much larger clone just one base away, this may be a read error. The chain has TRBV2 and TRBJ2-7; perhaps TRBD2 as D (7 bases). Germline V CDR1 and CDR2: SNHLY, FYNNEI. The CDR3 runs 11 residues. The CDR3 DNA follows: TGTACCAGCGGGACATCCTACGAGCAGTACTTC. This translates into CTSGTSYEQYF.

This sequence joins TRBV7-3 and TRBJ1-6; D gene ambiguous. There are 14 residues in the CDR3. The V gene lost 5 bases and the J gene lost 7 bases, with 12 bases spanning the gap. Per germline, CDR1 SGHTA and CDR2 FQGTGA. The CDR3 DNA is TGTGCCAGCAGCCAAGATTTAATGAATTCACCCCTCCACTTT. This codes for CASSQDLMNSPLHF.

The chain is built from TRBV24-1 and TRBJ2-5; D unresolved. V dropped 2 bases and J dropped 2 bases, with 5 bases sitting between them. The CDR3 contains 13 residues. Germline V gene sequence: CDR1 KGHDR, CDR2 SFDVKD. The CDR3 spells CATSDSAQETQYF. CDR3 nucleotides: TGTGCCACCAGTGATTCGGCACAAGAGACCCAGTACTTC.

This chain uses TRBV6-6 with TRBJ2-7; TRBD2 is a possible D gene (6 bases). CDR1 and CDR2 from the germline V gene are MNHNY and SVGAGI (reference sequence). This CDR3 contains 17 residues. The V end lost 0 bases, the J end lost 7 bases, and 22 bases lay between the germline ends. In DNA, the CDR3 is TGTGCCAGCAGTTACTCGGCCTCTGTGGTAGCGGTACCAGAGCAGTACTTC. Its protein is CASSYSASVVAVPEQYF.

The chain couples TRBV7-8 to TRBJ1-2; 8 nucleotides match TRBD1. CDR3 length: 14 amino acids. Germline loops: CDR1 SGHVS, CDR2 FQNEAQ. The V and J ends lost 4 bases and 6 bases, in that order; junction bases with no gene match: 7. The CDR3 region has the DNA TGTGCCAGCAGCTCTCGGAGGGGACAGGATGGCTACACCTTC. Its translation is CASSSRRGQDGYTF.

This sequence joins TRBV19 and TRBJ2-5; perhaps TRBD1 as D (5 bases). This CDR3 contains 15 residues. Per the germline V gene, CDR1 is LNHDA and CDR2 is SQIVND (reference sequence). Trimming pared 6 bases from V and 1 base from J, leaving 15 bases between. The CDR3 loop reads CASSRLDRSQETQYF. CDR3 DNA sequence: TGTGCCAGTAGCAGGTTAGACAGATCCCAAGAGACCCAGTACTTC.

In this sample, this clonotype turned up many times. The V call is TRBV29-1, the J call TRBJ2-7; D is ambiguous. The CDR3 extends over 13 amino acids. Germline CDR1 SQVTM, CDR2 ANQGSEA. Trimming pared 4 bases from V and 3 bases from J, leaving 13 bases between. The CDR3: CSVVTSANYEQYF. The CDR3 DNA is TGCAGCGTTGTAACATCGGCCAACTACGAGCAGTACTTC.

This clonotype was seen once. The J gene is TRBJ1-2, the V gene TRBV7-9; tentative D call: TRBD1 (5 bases). The CDR3 has 13 residues. Germline V lookup: CDR1 SEHNR, CDR2 FQNEAQ (reference sequence). With 7 bases removed from V and 4 bases from J, the gap between germline ends came to 13 bases. The CDR3 loop is CASKNHQGYGYTF. The CDR3 coding sequence is TGTGCCAGCAAGAACCACCAGGGCTATGGCTACACCTTC.

CDR3 sequence: CSVEDWTGGNAFF. The DNA of the CDR3 is TGCAGCGTTGAAGATTGGACAGGGGGGAATGCTTTCTTT. This chain links TRBV29-1 with TRBJ1-1; 10 bases are a match to TRBD1. The V gene end was trimmed by 0 bases and the J gene end by 11 bases; junction bases not matched to a gene: 6. Germline assignment: CDR1 SQVTM and CDR2 ANQGSEA. The CDR3 runs 13 residues.

The chain recombines TRBV20-1 with TRBJ2-5; 8 nucleotides match TRBD2. The CDR3 covers 16 residues. Germline lookup yields CDR1 DFQATT and CDR2 SNEGSKA (reference sequence). Trimming cost V 3 bases and J 4 bases; bases outside gene matches: 13. CDR3 sequence reads: CSASGNSGRSGETQYF. The CDR3 bases are TGCAGTGCTAGCGGGAACAGCGGGAGAAGCGGAGAGACCCAGTACTTC.

This rearrangement joins TRBV7-2 to TRBJ2-7; the match to TRBD2 covers 10 bases. This CDR3 comprises 14 residues. Germline V gene data show CDR1 as SGHTA and CDR2 as FQGNSA. V lost 5 bases to trimming and J lost 6 bases; unmatched junction nucleotides: 7. The CDR3 DNA follows: TGTGCCAGCAGCCAATCTAGCGGGAGAGGCGAGCAGTACTTC. It codes for CASSQSSGRGEQYF.

Notes on this clonotype: A read error may account for a junction end that differs from germline. The chain links TRBV7-8 to TRBJ1-4; 7 nucleotides align to TRBD1. Germline V gives CDR1 SGHVS, CDR2 FQNEAQ. The CDR3 is made up of 14 amino acids. CDR3 residues: CASNLGGTDEKLFF. The CDR3 nucleotides are TGTGCCAGCAACTTAGGAGGGACAGATGAAAAACTGTTTTTT.

V is TRBV20-1 and J is TRBJ1-1, with TRBD1 identical over 9 bases. The germline V gene encodes CDR1 DFQATT and CDR2 SNEGSKA (reference sequence). This CDR3 has 13 residues. CDR3 coding DNA: TGCAGCGCTGGACAGGGGATGAACACTGAAGCTTTCTTT. This encodes CSAGQGMNTEAFF.

The rearrangement uses TRBV7-9 and TRBJ1-4; 8 bases align to TRBD1. The CDR3 totals 14 residues. Trimming took 5 bases from V and 7 from J; bases not matched to a gene: 6. The germline V gene encodes CDR1 SEHNR and CDR2 FQNEAQ (reference sequence). The CDR3 reads CASSADREGEKLFF. CDR3 nucleotide sequence: TGTGCCAGCAGCGCGGACAGGGAGGGTGAAAAACTGTTTTTT.

Only a few counts were recorded for this clonotype. The chain couples TRBV20-1 to TRBJ1-2; D not resolved. The CDR3 runs 13 residues. Trimming removed 0 bases at V and 4 bases at J, with 9 bases between. Germline lookup yields CDR1 DFQATT and CDR2 SNEGSKA (reference sequence). In DNA, the CDR3 is TGCAGTGCTAGAGACGGGCTTAGCTATGGCTACACCTTC. It is translated as CSARDGLSYGYTF.

The rearrangement uses TRBV9 and TRBJ1-4; D perhaps matches TRBD1 (5 bases). The CDR3 is 16 residues long. Germline-derived CDR1 and CDR2 are SGDLS and YYNGEE. The V end was cut by 3 bases, the J end by 3 bases, with 15 bases between. The CDR3 DNA is TGTGCCAGCAGCGCCGATCCGGGACGGTCTAATGAAAAACTGTTTTTT. Translating it yields CASSADPGRSNEKLFF.

Note on this clonotype: This clone may be a read error of a much larger clone one base away. The V gene is TRBV2, the J gene TRBJ1-1, with 7 positions matching TRBD1. In germline, CDR1 is SNHLY, CDR2 FYNNEI. The CDR3 consists of 14 residues. CDR3 DNA: TGTGCCTGCAGGGGGGGACAACTGAACACTGAAGCTTTCTTT. Translation gives CACRGGQLNTEAFF.

The chain employs TRBV29-1 and TRBJ1-2, with D maybe TRBD1 (5 bases). CDR1 and CDR2 (germline): SQVTM, ANQGSEA. Trimming removed 8 bases at V and 2 bases at J, with 12 bases between. The CDR3 covers 12 residues. CDR3 amino acids: CSTRDGNYGYTF. The CDR3 coding sequence is TGCAGCACCCGGGACGGAAACTATGGCTACACCTTC.

This chain uses TRBV20-1 with TRBJ2-5; no definite D call. The CDR3 has 14 residues. Germline V gene data show CDR1 as DFQATT and CDR2 as SNEGSKA (reference sequence). V was cut by 0 bases and J by 5 bases, with 13 bases left in between. CDR3 loop: CSARDEGISETQYF. CDR3 coding DNA: TGCAGTGCTAGAGATGAAGGCATTTCGGAGACCCAGTACTTC.

This chain links TRBV11-1 with TRBJ1-5; 7 positions agree with TRBD1. CDR1 and CDR2 (germline): SGHAT, FQDESV (reference sequence). V lost 0 bases to trimming and J lost 1 base; unmatched junction nucleotides: 3. This CDR3 has 16 amino acids. The CDR3 coding sequence is TGTGCCAGCAGCTTAGCAGGGGGCCTCAGCAATCAGCCCCAGCATTTT. Encoded protein: CASSLAGGLSNQPQHF.

As for this clonotype: Given a much more abundant clone one base away, this may be a read error. The V call is TRBV24-1, the J call TRBJ1-1; a possible D gene is TRBD1 (6 bases). CDR1 KGHDR and CDR2 SFDVKD come from the germline V gene. The CDR3 contains 14 residues. Trimming shortened V by 6 bases and J by 1 base, and 11 bases separated the two germline ends. CDR3 sequence (DNA): TGTGCCACCAGTAGTTCGGGGGCGAACACTGAAGCTTTCTTT. Protein product: CATSSSGANTEAFF.